This TCR beta chain appears in the sequencing data of a study of T-cell memory formation after mild COVID-19. Findings of the study overall: From day 15 to 85, contracting clones were balanced between CD4 and CD8, whereas later expanders leaned toward CD4+.

Comment on this clonotype: Its antigen is undetermined.

V lost 3 bases and J lost 4, with 14 bases in between. The CDR3 spans 15 residues. CDR1 is SGHRS and CDR2 is YFSETQ in the germline V gene. A 5'RACE reaction primed in the constant segment made cDNA libraries of TCR alpha and TCR beta, and these carried sample barcodes and UMIs. TCRdb re-derived calls from the 5' RACE reads in MiXCR, one entry per CDR3 protein. The sample includes about 340,000 distinct CDR3 sequences, 21% of them seen just once. The sample was PBMCs or a T cell subset sorted from them (not recorded which). The sequence came from an adult woman who had mild COVID-19 (a few samples of this study predate the infection). Cell type and time point are not known. The rearrangement uses TRBV5-1 and TRBJ1-5; the D gene is possibly TRBD1 (5 bases). CDR3 protein: CASSWGVGANQPQHF. CDR3 nucleotides: TGCGCCAGCAGCTGGGGGGTTGGGGCAAATCAGCCCCAGCATTTT.